This T cell receptor (beta chain) appears in the sequencing data of a study of blood T cell repertoires in COVID-19 (dated by TCRdb to between 2020 and 2021). At the level of the whole study: Samples from collaborators originated in the United States, Italy and Spain and spanned both the acute and convalescent phases of COVID-19. The prospective study material was composed of cDNA or gDNA derived from T cells, B-cell-depleted T cells, or PBMCs. Subjects who had been exposed to COVID-19, were actively infected with it, or had recovered from it provided the deeply sampled blood TCRbeta repertoires that made up the dataset. The repertoires were released in a freely available public database intended as a resource for research on the immune response to SARS-CoV-2. The samples were drawn from two sources: the first 160 participants of the ongoing ImmuneRACE study, and some 1,300 subjects contributed by 6 global collaborators. Sample metadata almost always included a de-identified subject ID, COVID-19 status, age in years and sex. Where available, HLA class I and class II types were obtained from metadata supplied by the sample provider rather than from assay-based typing. What the research found in general, with its limitations: The amount of clinical and demographic metadata varied by source and participant and was provided uncurated.

The immunoSEQ Assay, a bias-controlled multiplex PCR, was used to amplify TCRbeta CDR3 regions from genomic DNA. As for how the authors treated the data: The number of nucleated cells in each sample was estimated by amplification of reference gene primers within the assay. Sequence reads were collapsed and filtered to measure the absolute abundance of every unique TCRbeta CDR3 rearrangement. For each sample, productive Simpson clonality was calculated as the square root of Simpson's diversity index across productive rearrangements. TCRdb obtained this table from immuneACCESS and retained in-frame rearrangements with V and J assigned. These tables miss some clones; where compared with another copy, unresolved V genes account for less than half of the shortfall, and the remainder is unexplained. V and J calls and clone size are as listed in that table; D and trimming were resolved from the DNA. The sample data list approximately 190,000 clones, and approximately 82% of these were observed just once. Roughly 6.9% of the sample is held by the ten biggest clonotypes.

This clone came up once. It lacks a known antigen. The record has no base qualities; no much larger clone is one base away. The collaborating institutions used their own protocols to collect whole blood in K2EDTA tubes. For TCRbeta analysis, collaborators shipped samples as frozen whole blood, isolated PBMCs, or DNA extracted from either of those sample types. The CDR3 sequence holds 15 residues, the cysteine and phenylalanine included. Only the CDR3 DNA is retained, 45 bases long and in frame from the first base. Taken from the germline V gene, the CDR1 and CDR2 loops are ENHRY and SYGVKD. V and J are trimmed by 3 bases and 5 bases, and the gene matches miss 7 bases of the junction.

The chain was built from TRBV10-3 and TRBJ1-1; 9 central nucleotides agree with TRBD1. Specimen: peripheral blood. This TCR derives from a human donor with acute or convalescent COVID-19. The donor label of this sample is uncertain. The CDR3 protein sequence reads: CAISDSGQGKTEAFF. The DNA reads TGTGCCATCAGTGACTCGGGACAGGGAAAGACTGAAGCTTTCTTT.